This T cell receptor (beta chain) was identified in a study of PD-1 blockade in classical Hodgkin lymphoma. Study-level background: A 3 mg/kg intravenous dose of nivolumab was received by patients every 2 weeks.

Details on this clone: Its cognate antigen is unknown.

All trial patients relapsed after autologous stem cell transplantation. The CDR3 covers 15 residues. The V gene's germline CDR1 is SQVTM and CDR2 ANQGSEA. V dropped 3 bases and J dropped 1 base, with 15 bases sitting between them. TCRdb's table, derived via immunoSEQ multiplex PCR, lists solely in-frame clones and lacks some. The sample includes more than 90,000 clones, more than 85% seen only once; the top ten take 5% to 7.5%. Regarding the study as a whole: Possible causes of repertoire differences, disease activity or prior therapy, remain undefined.

The receptor's source is a human donor with classical Hodgkin lymphoma. The specimen comprised peripheral blood mononuclear cells (PBMCs), sampled before the second cycle of nivolumab. V usage is TRBV29-1 and J usage is TRBJ2-5, with D possibly TRBD2 on 5 matching bases. CDR3 nucleotide sequence: TGCAGCGTTGACCCCCCCGGGGTCGGCCAAGAGACCCAGTACTTC. Residues: CSVDPPGVGQETQYF.